The 11 T cell receptor beta chains below were found in one sample sequenced in a study of OX40 agonist ivuxolimab in advanced cancers. Method: immunoSEQ multiplex PCR; TCRdb's copy keeps in-frame clones and lacks some. The sample comprises 65,000 to 90,000 clones, about 91% of which are singletons, and approximately 2.5% rests with the top ten. This specimen was CD4+ or CD8+ T cells sorted from blood, taken in a trial of the OX40 agonist ivuxolimab. These receptor sequences come from an adult with an advanced solid tumor such as melanoma, head and neck, liver or kidney cancer.

The count of this clone is one. The V and J genes are TRBV10-3 and TRBJ2-1; no firm D call. From germline, CDR1 is ENHRY and CDR2 SYGVKD. The V end lost 8 bases, the J end lost 0 bases, and 2 bases lay between the germline ends. There are 11 residues in the CDR3. This CDR3 is CAISSYNEQFF. The DNA of the CDR3 is TGTGCCATCTCCTCCTACAATGAGCAGTTCTTC.

This clone has just one count. This chain links TRBV7-8 with TRBJ1-2; TRBD1 agrees at 7 bases. In germline, CDR1 is SGHVS, CDR2 FQNEAQ. The CDR3 has 13 amino acids. V lost 3 bases to trimming and J lost 7 bases; unmatched junction nucleotides: 5. The CDR3, as DNA: TGTGCCAGCAGCTTCGAGGGGGCGAGTGGCTACACCTTC. Its translation is CASSFEGASGYTF.

This chain connects TRBV19 to TRBJ1-1; the D gene is possibly TRBD1 (5 bases). Trimming removed 2 bases at V and 0 bases at J, with 10 bases between. The CDR3 contains 15 residues. CDR1 is LNHDA and CDR2 is SQIVND in the germline V gene (reference sequence). In DNA form, the CDR3 reads TGTGCCAGTAGTATATCCCCGACAGTGAACACTGAAGCTTTCTTT. As protein: CASSISPTVNTEAFF.

The V gene is TRBV18, the J gene TRBJ2-1; 9 bases match TRBD2. Unmatched junction bases numbered 8, after V lost 0 bases and J lost 5 bases. CDR3 length: 17 amino acids. The V gene's germline CDR1 is KGHSH and CDR2 LQKENI. For the CDR3, the DNA is TGTGCCAGCTCACCACCGAATAAAGCGGGAGGTGACAATGAGCAGTTCTTC. Translated: CASSPPNKAGGDNEQFF.

V and J are TRBV14 and TRBJ2-5; TRBD2 matches at 10 bases. The CDR3 totals 17 residues. The germline CDR1 and CDR2 sequences are SGHDN and FVKESK. The V and J ends lost 4 bases and 1 base, in that order; junction bases with no gene match: 9. The chain's CDR3 is CASSLRGLAGVQETQYF. CDR3 nucleotide sequence: TGTGCCAGCAGCCTAAGAGGGCTAGCGGGAGTCCAAGAGACCCAGTACTTC.

The rearrangement uses TRBV5-1 and TRBJ2-3, with D hard to call. In germline, CDR1 is SGHRS, CDR2 YFSETQ. V was shortened by 4 bases and J by 0 bases, with 9 bases between the two germline ends. The CDR3 sequence is 14 residues long. The CDR3: CASSPPTSTDTQYF. CDR3 nucleotides: TGCGCCAGCAGCCCTCCTACTAGCACAGATACGCAGTATTTT.

The chain couples TRBV7-9 to TRBJ2-3, with D unclear. Germline V gives CDR1 SEHNR, CDR2 FQNEAQ (reference sequence). The ends were cut back, 5 bases at V and 3 bases at J, with 6 bases in the middle. The length of the CDR3 is 12 residues. The CDR3 DNA reads as TGTGCCAGCAGCGAAACAACAGATACGCAGTATTTT. Protein: CASSETTDTQYF.

The chain employs TRBV4-2 and TRBJ1-3; tentative D call: TRBD1 (5 bases). The CDR3 consists of 16 residues. The ends were cut back, 0 bases at V and 4 bases at J, with 13 bases in the middle. Germline assignment: CDR1 LGHNA and CDR2 YNFKEQ. CDR3 bases: TGTGCCAGCAGCCAAGAGGCGGGGCCCCCGGGAAACACCATATATTTT. Protein sequence: CASSQEAGPPGNTIYF.

The chain carries TRBV7-2 and TRBJ2-1; 8 nucleotides align to TRBD1. The germline V gene has CDR1 SGHTA and CDR2 FQGNSA. V trimming: 2 bases; J trimming: 9 bases; junction bases outside the gene matches: 9. This CDR3 is 15 amino acids long. The DNA for the CDR3 is TGTGCCAGCAGCTTATCTACGACAGGGGCTGGTGAGCAGTTCTTC. This codes for CASSLSTTGAGEQFF.

V is TRBV9 and J is TRBJ2-3, with D hard to call. The germline V gene has CDR1 SGDLS and CDR2 YYNGEE. The length of the CDR3 is 13 residues. Trimming removed 4 bases from V and 6 bases from J, with 12 bases in between. The CDR3 DNA is TGTGCCAGCAGCCAACCTGGGGTGGATACGCAGTATTTT. It encodes CASSQPGVDTQYF.

The rearrangement joins TRBV6-5 to TRBJ1-5; D unclear. CDR3 length: 15 amino acids. Germline V lookup: CDR1 MNHEY, CDR2 SVGAGI. V shed 6 bases and J shed 0 bases, with 12 bases lying between them. CDR3 in DNA: TGTGCCAGCAGCCCTGGACTGACTAGCAATCAGCCCCAGCATTTT. Translating gives CASSPGLTSNQPQHF.